This TCR beta chain stems from a study of radiation and T cells in renal cell carcinoma. Points from the study as a whole: From baseline, blood top tumor clonotypes peaked at 2 weeks post-radiation. Baseline intratumoral clonotype presence is unknown without pretreatment biopsies.

The data were produced by immunoSEQ multiplex PCR, yet TCRdb's version contains in-frame clones alone and is incomplete. The table lists fewer than 150,000 clones, 88% of them singletons, with 5% to 6% in the top ten. With 6 bases removed from V and 5 bases from J, the gap between germline ends came to 20 bases. This CDR3 spans 17 amino acids. Germline CDR1 and CDR2: PRHDT and FYEKMQ (reference sequence). Time point of the sample: blood 2 weeks post-SBRT. The treatment: 15 Gy SBRT to primary tumor, nephrectomy 4 weeks later. After SBRT, blood was collected at 2 and 4 weeks, plus baseline. The tumor was a clear cell renal cell carcinoma. Worth noting for this clone: Its specificity is not known.

The chain links TRBV13 to TRBJ2-6; D remains ambiguous. This TCR was recovered from an older woman with renal cell carcinoma. The sequencing here drew on blood, taken from a patient whose treatment included radiotherapy and nephrectomy. As DNA, the CDR3 is TGTGCCAGCAGGATGGCAAGAGTACAAAGTCGGGCCAACGTCCTGACTTTC. It encodes CASRMARVQSRANVLTF.